Each of the 24 T cell receptor beta chains below was sequenced from the same sample in a study of T cells in Graves' hyperthyroidism and ophthalmopathy (dated by TCRdb to the late 2010s). The library was built by means of multiplex PCR. Sequencer: Illumina HiSeq 2000. TCR beta CDR3 regions were amplified from RNA transcripts. For the first round of RT-PCR on the TCR CDR3, the HTBI primer set was used together with the Qiagen OneStep RT-PCR kit. Starting from the raw public reads, TCRdb applied fastp trimming at Q25, assembled clones with MiXCR and retained in-frame beta chains. Each CDR3 protein appears once, grouped with its most common genes and DNA. The table for this sample lists about 770,000 distinct CDR3 sequences; roughly 20% of them were counted only once. The ten largest clones take up approximately 16% of the sample. Sequencing was carried out using blood. The source is a woman aged 45-65 years with Graves' hyperthyroidism that later progressed to Graves' ophthalmopathy.

This clonotype showed up just a few times. This chain connects TRBV10-2 to TRBJ1-1; D uncertain. From germline, CDR1 is WSHSY and CDR2 SAAADI. The CDR3 has 13 amino acids. Trimming removed 2 bases from V and 3 bases from J, with 7 bases in between. CDR3 coding DNA: TGCGCCAGCAGTGAGCCGGATGACACTGAAGCTTTCTTT. It yields the protein CASSEPDDTEAFF.

The table lists this clonotype with many counts. This chain joins TRBV7-8 and TRBJ2-1; D ambiguous. The CDR3 runs 12 residues. With 5 bases removed from V and 4 bases from J, the gap between germline ends came to 6 bases. CDR1 is SGHVS, CDR2 FQNEAQ, per germline. CDR3 amino acids: CASSPLYNEQFF. For the CDR3, the DNA is TGTGCCAGCAGCCCGCTTTACAATGAGCAGTTCTTC.

This clonotype was seen repeatedly, ten times or more. The chain employs TRBV20-1 and TRBJ2-1; 12 bases are shared with TRBD2. Trimming removed 1 base from V and 4 bases from J; junction bases left unmatched: 5. CDR3 length: 16 residues. Germline CDR1 DFQATT, CDR2 SNEGSKA (reference sequence). The CDR3 spells CSARVTSGGGYNEQFF. The CDR3 region has the DNA TGCAGTGCTAGAGTGACTAGCGGGGGCGGGTACAATGAGCAGTTCTTC.

The chain has TRBV7-6 and TRBJ1-6, with 8 bases aligning to TRBD1. V lost 4 bases, J lost 10 bases, and 6 bases stayed unmatched. CDR1 and CDR2 from the germline V gene are SGHVS and FNYEAQ. This CDR3 has 14 amino acids. The CDR3 DNA sequence: TGTGCCAGCAGCTCTTCAGGGGGCAAATCACCCCTCCACTTT. Amino acids: CASSSSGGKSPLHF.

V gene TRBV2 combines with J gene TRBJ1-5; D is ambiguous. The CDR3 contains 15 residues. CDR1 and CDR2 (germline): SNHLY, FYNNEI. Trimming cost V 6 bases and J 4 bases, with 16 bases left between them. This CDR3 is CASSLEDGVNQPQHF. The CDR3 DNA reads as TGTGCCAGCAGCTTAGAAGACGGCGTTAATCAGCCCCAGCATTTT.

Here the CDR3 DNA reads TGTGCCAGTAGTAAGGTACAGGGCGTGGACGAGCAGTACTTC. This gives the protein CASSKVQGVDEQYF. The chain uses TRBV19 and TRBJ2-7; D is possibly TRBD1 (6 bases). The CDR3 is 14 residues long. The V gene's germline CDR1 is LNHDA and CDR2 SQIVND (reference sequence). Trimming took off 4 bases at V and 5 bases at J, with 15 bases between the two ends.

This clonotype was seen repeatedly, ten times or more. V and J are TRBV27 and TRBJ1-6; D is unclear. Germline-derived CDR1 and CDR2 are MNHEY and SMNVEV (reference sequence). V dropped 5 bases and J dropped 7 bases, with 15 bases sitting between them. This CDR3 has 15 amino acids. The CDR3: CASSTTTYWNSPLHF. CDR3 DNA: TGTGCCAGCAGTACGACGACATATTGGAATTCACCCCTCCACTTT.

This clonotype has a handful of counts. V and J are TRBV10-3 and TRBJ2-1; D remains unclear. The CDR3 has 13 residues. Per germline, CDR1 ENHRY and CDR2 SYGVKD. Trimming took 7 bases from V and 1 from J, leaving 8 bases between them. The DNA for the CDR3 is TGTGCCATCAATCCAGGTTCCTACAATGAGCAGTTCTTC. As protein: CAINPGSYNEQFF.

The rearrangement links TRBV7-2 to TRBJ2-3; TRBD2 might be the D (6 bases). Looked up from germline, CDR1 is SGHTA and CDR2 is FQGNSA. The CDR3 consists of 15 residues. V was pared by 6 bases and J by 5 bases, with 18 bases between. The CDR3 bases are TGTGCCAGCAGTCTCGGCCGGGTCGGGGGAGATACGCAGTATTTT. This sequence encodes CASSLGRVGGDTQYF. The variable domain in full, completed from reference TRBV7-2 and TRBJ2-3, reads GAGVSQSPSNKVTEKGKDVELRCDPISGHTALYWYRQSLGQGLEFLIYFQGNSAPDKSGLPSDRFSAERTGGSVSTLTIQRTQQEDSAVYLCASSLGRVGGDTQYFGPGTRLTVL.

V and J are TRBV25-1 and TRBJ1-4; TRBD1 is a possible D gene (5 bases). Trimming cost V 8 bases and J 5 bases, with 15 bases left between them. The CDR3 contains 14 residues. Per the germline V gene, CDR1 is MGHDK and CDR2 is SYGVNS. The CDR3 loop reads CASSPSGANEKLFF. The CDR3 nucleotides read TGTGCCAGCTCACCCTCCGGGGCCAATGAAAAACTGTTTTTT.

This clonotype was seen more than once but under ten times. CDR3 in DNA: TGCAGTGCTAGAGAACAAGACAGGTTGAGAGTTCTCACCTTC. The encoded protein is CSAREQDRLRVLTF. The chain uses TRBV20-1 and TRBJ1-2; D perhaps matches TRBD1 (6 bases). CDR3 size: 14 residues. The V end lost 0 bases, the J end lost 13 bases, and 21 bases lay between the germline ends. In germline, CDR1 is DFQATT, CDR2 SNEGSKA (reference sequence).

The sample holds a few counts of this clonotype. The chain combines TRBV20-1 with TRBJ2-2; D is ambiguous. The V end was cut by 5 bases, the J end by 5 bases, with 15 bases between. This CDR3 contains 14 residues. The germline V gene encodes CDR1 DFQATT and CDR2 SNEGSKA (reference sequence). Here the CDR3 reads CSAPRGEGTGELFF. The CDR3, as DNA: TGCAGTGCTCCCCGTGGGGAAGGGACCGGGGAGCTGTTTTTT.

In its sample, this clonotype was seen a few times. The chain is built from TRBV6-1 and TRBJ1-2; D ambiguous. CDR1 is MNHNS and CDR2 is SASEGT in the germline V gene. V lost 5 bases to trimming and J lost 1 base, with 11 bases between them. CDR3 length: 14 amino acids. DNA for the CDR3: TGTGCCAGCAGTCAGGAGTACAGTAACTATGGCTACACCTTC. This sequence encodes CASSQEYSNYGYTF.

This clonotype appeared many times. This chain joins TRBV3-1 and TRBJ1-3; no clear D gene. The CDR3 has 13 residues. The germline V gene encodes CDR1 LGHDT and CDR2 YNNKEL (reference sequence). Trimming took 3 bases from V and 3 from J, leaving 6 bases between them. This CDR3 is CASSQRRGNTIYF. The CDR3 DNA reads as TGTGCCAGCAGCCAGAGGCGTGGAAACACCATATATTTT.

This clonotype was seen ten or more times. The V and J genes are TRBV20-1 and TRBJ2-3, with 8 bases lining up with TRBD1. The ends lost 6 bases at V and 3 bases at J; junction bases unmatched: 5. The CDR3 contains 13 residues. CDR1 and CDR2 from the germline V gene are DFQATT and SNEGSKA (reference sequence). The CDR3 loop reads CSAAGQGTDTQYF. CDR3 bases: TGCAGTGCGGCCGGACAGGGAACAGATACGCAGTATTTT.

V is TRBV9 and J is TRBJ2-5; D gene ambiguous. The CDR3 has 15 amino acids. With 0 bases removed from V and 2 bases from J, the gap between germline ends came to 11 bases. CDR1 SGDLS and CDR2 YYNGEE come from the germline V gene. The CDR3 protein is CASSVGPETQETQYF. The CDR3 DNA follows: TGTGCCAGCAGCGTAGGTCCAGAAACACAAGAGACCCAGTACTTC. Variable domain in full (rest from reference TRBV9 and TRBJ2-5): DSGVTQTPKHLITATGQRVTLRCSPRSGDLSVYWYQQSLDQGLQFLIQYYNGEERAKGNILERFSAQQFPDLHSELNLSSLELGDSALYFCASSVGPETQETQYFGPGTRLLVL.

The rearrangement joins TRBV5-6 to TRBJ1-1; 9 nucleotides match TRBD1. The CDR3 contains 15 residues. Trimming at V came to 4 bases and at J to 3 bases, leaving 7 bases not matched to a gene. Germline V lookup: CDR1 SGHDT, CDR2 YYEEEE. The CDR3 nucleotides read TGTGCCAGCAGCCACAGGGGGCTTCGATACACTGAAGCTTTCTTT. It codes for CASSHRGLRYTEAFF.

This clonotype showed up many times. J is TRBJ1-1 and V is TRBV7-8; D gene unclear. The CDR3 consists of 14 residues. Trimming took off 4 bases at V and 0 bases at J, with 9 bases between the two ends. Germline-derived CDR1 and CDR2 are SGHVS and FQNEAQ. Here the CDR3 reads CASSSRTLNTEAFF. Written as DNA, the CDR3 is TGTGCCAGCAGCTCCAGGACCTTGAACACTGAAGCTTTCTTT.

Comment on this clonotype: One junction end disagrees with the germline gene, perhaps due to a read error. The chain links TRBV6-1 to TRBJ1-1; D unresolved. Per germline, CDR1 MNHNS and CDR2 SASEGT. The CDR3 extends over 14 amino acids. The CDR3 region has the DNA TGTGGCAGCAGTGGCCAAGGAGGGTACACTGAAGCTTTCTTT. This translates into CGSSGQGGYTEAFF.

For this clonotype: One junction end does not reproduce the germline sequence, and a read error may be involved. The J gene is TRBJ1-4, the V gene TRBV7-9; the D gene is possibly TRBD1 (5 bases). Germline CDR1 is SEHNR and CDR2 is FQNEAQ (reference sequence). CDR3 size: 15 residues. CDR3 amino acids: CAGSQTELSNEKLFF. For the CDR3, the DNA is TGTGCCGGCAGCCAGACAGAACTATCTAATGAAAAACTGTTTTTT.

This clonotype was recorded at least ten times. V and J are TRBV3-1 and TRBJ2-3; weak D call: TRBD2 (5 bases). The V gene's germline CDR1 is LGHDT and CDR2 YNNKEL (reference sequence). V lost 6 bases to trimming and J lost 2 bases, with 15 bases between them. This CDR3 is built from 15 residues. DNA for the CDR3: TGTGCCAGCAGACGCACTAGGTTCTCCACAGATACGCAGTATTTT. The encoded protein is CASRRTRFSTDTQYF.

The sample holds many counts of this clonotype. The CDR3 protein is CASSTRLALGQETQYF. CDR3 bases: TGTGCCAGCAGCACGCGACTAGCACTAGGGCAAGAGACCCAGTACTTC. V is TRBV11-2 and J is TRBJ2-5, with 7 bases fitting TRBD2. V was pared by 5 bases and J by 2 bases, with 11 bases of the junction left unmatched. Germline values: CDR1 SGHAT, CDR2 FQNNGV. The CDR3 totals 16 residues.

The V and J genes are TRBV7-9 and TRBJ2-1; D is unclear. The V gene's germline CDR1 is SEHNR and CDR2 FQNEAQ (reference sequence). This CDR3 is 14 amino acids long. V was pared by 0 bases and J by 7 bases, with 10 bases between. DNA of the CDR3: TGTGCCAGCAGCTTAGCGCTGAGGTCTAATGAGCAGTTCTTC. As protein: CASSLALRSNEQFF. Together with reference TRBV7-9 and TRBJ2-1, the CDR3 gives the full variable domain: DTGVSQNPRHKITKRGQNVTFRCDPISEHNRLYWYRQTLGQGPEFLTYFQNEAQLEKSRLLSDRFSAERPKGSFSTLEIQRTEQGDSAMYLCASSLALRSNEQFFGPGTRLTVL.

About this clonotype itself: A much larger clone lies a single base off, so this may be a read error. The chain carries TRBV2 and TRBJ2-5, with 7 bases matching TRBD1. The CDR3 is made up of 14 amino acids. V trimming: 11 bases; J trimming: 1 base; junction bases outside the gene matches: 10. The germline CDR1 and CDR2 sequences are SNHLY and FYNNEI. The CDR3 DNA reads TGTGCCTCTCTACGGACAGGTCTCCAAGAGACCCAGTACTTC. It codes for CASLRTGLQETQYF.